The clone carrying this TCR beta chain showed up just a few times. Its target is not known. The authors sorted naive CD8 T cells as CD8+CD4-CCR7+CD45RA+. Germline CDR1 SGHVS, CDR2 FQNEAQ. Trimming pared 2 bases from V and 6 bases from J, leaving 2 bases between. The CDR3 contains 11 residues. Previously published methods and listed TCR primers were used for the bulk TCR libraries. One entry per CDR3 protein results from TCRdb running MiXCR on the PCR reads. Of tens of thousands of distinct CDR3 sequences detected, 36% appear once; the ten largest clones hold 3% to 4.5%. These data originate in a study of molecular identifiers for immune sequencing clone quantification. Study-wide results and limits: Spiked Jurkat TCR RNA equal to one cell could reportedly be picked out among approximately 980,000 naive cells.

This receptor was obtained from a human donor in good health. Some libraries in this study had Jurkat cell RNA spiked in. The J gene is TRBJ2-1, the V gene TRBV7-8; unclear D gene. Sequences were obtained from naive CD8+ T cells from blood, with Jurkat cell RNA spiked in. Subset here: FACS-sorted CD8+CD4-CCR7+CD45RA+ naive T cells. CDR3 DNA sequence: TGTGCCAGCAGCTTACTCAATGAGCAGTTCTTC. This codes for CASSLLNEQFF.